These 17 T cell receptor beta chains were sequenced from one sample in a study of early T cells in non-severe SARS-CoV-2 infection. TCRdb recomputed calls from the 5' RACE reads with MiXCR, one row per CDR3 protein. The sample includes about 98,000 distinct CDR3 sequences, about 10% of them seen just once. The material sequenced was whole blood. These TCRs come from an adult who was a healthcare worker with PCR-confirmed SARS-CoV-2 infection or an uninfected control (not recorded which).

This clonotype rates as medium-sized. J is TRBJ2-1 and V is TRBV6-6, with D possibly matching TRBD1 (6 bases). Germline values: CDR1 MNHNY, CDR2 SVGAGI (reference sequence). V lost 4 bases to trimming and J lost 8 bases, with 12 bases between them. The CDR3 is 13 residues long. This CDR3 reads CASSSQGRHEQFF. CDR3 nucleotides: TGTGCCAGCAGTTCACAGGGACGTCATGAGCAGTTCTTC.

This clonotype came up many times. The gene calls are TRBV4-1 and TRBJ1-1, with a tentative D call TRBD1 (5 bases). The germline V gene encodes CDR1 MGHRA and CDR2 YSYEKL. CDR3 length: 15 amino acids. With 1 base removed from V and 0 bases from J, the gap between germline ends came to 9 bases. CDR3: CASSQVTGMNTEAFF. The CDR3 region has the DNA TGCGCCAGCAGCCAAGTTACAGGCATGAACACTGAAGCTTTCTTT.

This clonotype occurred many times. The chain recombines TRBV3-1 with TRBJ2-1; no clear D. The germline V and J ends were trimmed by 5 bases and 4 bases, with 6 bases remaining between them. CDR3 size: 12 residues. Germline loops: CDR1 LGHDT, CDR2 YNNKEL (reference sequence). The CDR3 region has the DNA TGTGCCAGCAGCTTATTTTACAATGAGCAGTTCTTC. Encoded protein: CASSLFYNEQFF.

A few counts support this clonotype. The V call is TRBV6-6, the J call TRBJ2-7; D not resolved. The CDR3 extends over 12 amino acids. V lost 7 bases and J 5 bases, leaving 12 bases between the germline ends. Germline V CDR1 and CDR2: MNHNY, SVGAGI (reference sequence). The CDR3 protein is CASTQEWDEQYF. The CDR3 DNA sequence: TGTGCCAGCACCCAAGAGTGGGACGAGCAGTACTTC.

There are a few counts of this clonotype. The chain links TRBV7-9 to TRBJ1-1; TRBD1 aligns across 10 bases. The CDR3 spans 14 residues. In germline, CDR1 is SEHNR, CDR2 FQNEAQ (reference sequence). Trimming cost V 3 bases and J 6 bases; bases outside gene matches: 4. The CDR3 is CASSLIGQGAEAFF. As DNA, the CDR3 is TGTGCCAGCAGCTTGATAGGACAGGGGGCTGAAGCTTTCTTT.

V gene TRBV6-1 combines with J gene TRBJ2-7, with a possible D match to TRBD2 (6 bases). The CDR3 runs to 14 residues. CDR1 is MNHNS, CDR2 SASEGT, per germline. Deletions cut 0 bases from V and 5 bases from J, with 11 bases between. The CDR3 sequence: CASSEARGVHEQYF. CDR3 coding DNA: TGTGCCAGCAGTGAAGCACGCGGGGTCCACGAGCAGTACTTC.

This clonotype occurred many times. The gene calls are TRBV28 and TRBJ2-2; 7 bases fit TRBD1. Looked up from germline, CDR1 is MDHEN and CDR2 is SYDVKM. J lost 4 bases, V lost 5 bases, and 22 bases had no gene match. The CDR3 has 20 residues. The CDR3 bases are TGTGCCAGCAGTCCATTAAGGGGATTACAGGGGCCCTCGAGCACCGGGGAGCTGTTTTTT. Amino acid sequence: CASSPLRGLQGPSSTGELFF.

J is TRBJ2-7 and V is TRBV10-3; 9 nucleotides line up with TRBD1. CDR1 is ENHRY, CDR2 SYGVKD, per germline. V was pared by 6 bases and J by 3 bases, with 6 bases of the junction left unmatched. The CDR3 runs to 14 residues. The CDR3: CAIRPGTGIYEQYF. As DNA, the CDR3 is TGTGCCATCAGGCCCGGGACAGGGATCTACGAGCAGTACTTC.

This clonotype was found many times. V and J are TRBV6-6 and TRBJ2-1; TRBD2 matches at 10 bases. Germline V gene sequence: CDR1 MNHNY, CDR2 SVGAGI (reference sequence). The V segment lost 6 bases and the J segment 6 bases; nucleotides outside the gene matches: 8. This CDR3 has 15 amino acids. The CDR3 bases are TGTGCCAGCAGCCTCATAGCGGGGGGTTTCAATGAGCAGTTCTTC. Protein: CASSLIAGGFNEQFF.

This chain joins TRBV5-1 and TRBJ2-1; D is unclear. Trimming took 0 bases from V and 5 from J, leaving 12 bases between them. The CDR3 extends over 15 amino acids. Per the germline V gene, CDR1 is SGHRS and CDR2 is YFSETQ. CDR3 protein: CASSLGEPRDNEQFF. DNA of the CDR3: TGCGCCAGCAGCTTGGGGGAACCGAGAGACAATGAGCAGTTCTTC.

This clonotype was recorded many times. The V call is TRBV5-1, the J call TRBJ2-7; D is perhaps TRBD2 (5 bases). The V end was cut by 4 bases, the J end by 3 bases, with 14 bases between. The CDR3 sequence is 14 residues long. CDR1 and CDR2 (germline): SGHRS, YFSETQ. The CDR3, as DNA: TGCGCCAGCAGCCATAGCGTCCCAAGCTACGAGCAGTACTTC. Its protein is CASSHSVPSYEQYF.

V gene TRBV28 combines with J gene TRBJ2-6; possible D gene TRBD1, 5 bases. Germline-derived CDR1 and CDR2 are MDHEN and SYDVKM. Trimming removed 5 bases from V and 2 bases from J, with 10 bases in between. The CDR3 totals 15 residues. This CDR3 reads CASSPSRAGANVLTF. Here the CDR3 DNA reads TGTGCCAGCAGTCCCTCCAGGGCTGGGGCCAACGTCCTGACTTTC.

This clonotype turned up a few times. The chain recombines TRBV29-1 with TRBJ2-3; TRBD1 matches 7 bases. The germline V gene has CDR1 SQVTM and CDR2 ANQGSEA. There are 14 residues in the CDR3. J was trimmed by 2 bases and V by 3 bases; bases with no gene match: 5. CDR3 sequence: CSVEKTGITDTQYF. CDR3 coding DNA: TGCAGCGTTGAGAAGACAGGGATCACAGATACGCAGTATTTT.

This clonotype was detected a few times. The chain joins TRBV18 to TRBJ2-7, with D tentatively TRBD2 (5 bases). Germline-derived CDR1 and CDR2 are KGHSH and LQKENI. Trimming left V 3 bases short and J 2 bases short, with 11 bases between. CDR3 length: 14 amino acids. CDR3 residues: CASSPPGNPYEQYF. The CDR3 DNA reads as TGTGCCAGCTCACCTCCCGGGAACCCCTACGAGCAGTACTTC.

The chain uses TRBV6-2 or TRBV6-3 and TRBJ2-1; the match to TRBD2 covers 11 bases. The V and J ends lost 3 bases and 1 base, in that order; junction bases with no gene match: 14. CDR1 MNHEY and CDR2 SVGEGT come from the germline V gene. The CDR3 is 20 residues long. CDR3 sequence reads: CASSYTLGASGGTSYNEQFF. Here the CDR3 DNA reads TGTGCCAGCAGTTATACCCTTGGCGCTAGCGGGGGGACGTCCTACAATGAGCAGTTCTTC.

This clonotype was picked up a small number of times. This sequence joins TRBV28 and TRBJ2-2; 9 nucleotides line up with TRBD1. The V gene's germline CDR1 is MDHEN and CDR2 SYDVKM. The junction had 7 bases not matched to a gene; V was cut back by 7 bases and J by 4 bases. The CDR3 spans 15 residues. The chain's CDR3 is CASKIQGAGTGELFF. DNA for the CDR3: TGTGCCAGCAAAATACAGGGGGCGGGCACCGGGGAGCTGTTTTTT.

The rearrangement joins TRBV30 to TRBJ2-1; D unclear. Trimming pared 4 bases from V and 3 bases from J, leaving 10 bases between. Germline loops: CDR1 GTSNPN, CDR2 SVGIG (reference sequence). The CDR3 contains 13 residues. The CDR3: CAWTTTFYNEQFF. CDR3 sequence (DNA): TGTGCCTGGACGACAACCTTCTACAATGAGCAGTTCTTC.